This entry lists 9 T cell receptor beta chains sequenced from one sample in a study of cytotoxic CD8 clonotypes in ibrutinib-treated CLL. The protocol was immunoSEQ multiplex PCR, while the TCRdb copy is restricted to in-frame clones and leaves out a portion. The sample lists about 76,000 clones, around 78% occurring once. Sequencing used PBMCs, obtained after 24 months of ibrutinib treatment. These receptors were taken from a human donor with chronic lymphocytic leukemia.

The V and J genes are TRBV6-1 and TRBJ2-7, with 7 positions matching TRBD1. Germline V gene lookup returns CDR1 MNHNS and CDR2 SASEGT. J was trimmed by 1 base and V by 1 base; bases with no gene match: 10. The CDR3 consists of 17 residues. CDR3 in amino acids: CASSEGGAQGISYEQYF. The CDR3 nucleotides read TGTGCCAGCAGTGAAGGGGGTGCACAGGGGATTTCCTACGAGCAGTACTTC.

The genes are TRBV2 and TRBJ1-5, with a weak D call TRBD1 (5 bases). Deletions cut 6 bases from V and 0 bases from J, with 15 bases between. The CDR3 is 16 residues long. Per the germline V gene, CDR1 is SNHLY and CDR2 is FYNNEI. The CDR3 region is CASSETGTYSNQPQHF. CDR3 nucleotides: TGTGCCAGCAGCGAAACCGGGACCTATAGCAATCAGCCCCAGCATTTT.

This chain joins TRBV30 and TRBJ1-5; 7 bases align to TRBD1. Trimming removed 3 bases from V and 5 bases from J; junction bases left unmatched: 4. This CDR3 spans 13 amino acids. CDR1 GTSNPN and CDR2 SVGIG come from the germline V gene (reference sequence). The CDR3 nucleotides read TGTGCCTGGAGCTCGGGACAGTATCAGCCCCAGCATTTT. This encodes CAWSSGQYQPQHF.

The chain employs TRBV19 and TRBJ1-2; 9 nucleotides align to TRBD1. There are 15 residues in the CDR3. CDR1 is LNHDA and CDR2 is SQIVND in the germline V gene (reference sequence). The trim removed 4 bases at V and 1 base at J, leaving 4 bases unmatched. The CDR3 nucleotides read TGTGCCAGTAGTACGGGACAGGGCTTTAACTATGGCTACACCTTC. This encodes CASSTGQGFNYGYTF.

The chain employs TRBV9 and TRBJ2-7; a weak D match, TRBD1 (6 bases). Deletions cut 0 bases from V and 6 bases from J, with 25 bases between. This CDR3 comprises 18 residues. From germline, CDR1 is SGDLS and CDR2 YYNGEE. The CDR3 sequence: CASSVGSGDPGRFGEQYF. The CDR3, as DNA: TGTGCCAGCAGCGTAGGTTCAGGGGATCCGGGAAGATTCGGCGAGCAGTACTTC.

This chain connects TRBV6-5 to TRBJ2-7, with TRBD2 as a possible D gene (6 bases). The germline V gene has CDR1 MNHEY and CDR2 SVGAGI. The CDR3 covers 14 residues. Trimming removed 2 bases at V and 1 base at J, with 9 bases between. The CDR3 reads CASSYLGGSYEQYF. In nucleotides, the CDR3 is TGTGCCAGCAGTTACCTCGGGGGTTCCTACGAGCAGTACTTC.

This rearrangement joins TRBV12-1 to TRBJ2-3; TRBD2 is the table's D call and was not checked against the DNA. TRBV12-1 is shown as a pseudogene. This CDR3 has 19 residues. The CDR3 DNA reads TGTGCCCTCACCGGGGGGCACGGGACTAGCGGGAATATAATAGATACGCAGTATTTT. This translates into CALTGGHGTSGNIIDTQYF.

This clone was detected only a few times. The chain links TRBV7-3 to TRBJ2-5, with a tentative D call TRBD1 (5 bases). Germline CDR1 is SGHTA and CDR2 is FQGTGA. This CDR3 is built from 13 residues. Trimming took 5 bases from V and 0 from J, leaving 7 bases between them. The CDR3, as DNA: TGTGCCAGCAGCCAGGGCCACCAAGAGACCCAGTACTTC. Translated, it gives CASSQGHQETQYF.

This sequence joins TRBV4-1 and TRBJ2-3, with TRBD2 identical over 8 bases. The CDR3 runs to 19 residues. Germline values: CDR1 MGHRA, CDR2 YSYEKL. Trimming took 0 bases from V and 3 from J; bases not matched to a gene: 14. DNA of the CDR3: TGCGCCAGCAGCCAAGATTTCGGCGGGCTAGCGGGCGGAACAGATACGCAGTATTTT. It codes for CASSQDFGGLAGGTDTQYF.